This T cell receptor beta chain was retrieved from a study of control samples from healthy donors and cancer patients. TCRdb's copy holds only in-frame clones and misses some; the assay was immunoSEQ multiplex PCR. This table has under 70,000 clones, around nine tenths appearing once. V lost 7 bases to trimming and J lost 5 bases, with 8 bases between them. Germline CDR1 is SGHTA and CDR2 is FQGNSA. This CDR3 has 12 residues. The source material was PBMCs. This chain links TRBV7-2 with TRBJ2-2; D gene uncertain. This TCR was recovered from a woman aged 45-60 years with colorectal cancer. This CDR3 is CASTTDTGELFF. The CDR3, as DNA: TGTGCCAGCACGACGGATACCGGGGAGCTGTTTTTT.